The clone carrying this T cell receptor beta chain has ten or more counts. The antigen is undetermined. The data belong to a study of CD8 T cells in ankylosing spondylitis. The CDR3 length is 14 residues. V lost 4 bases, J lost 1 base, and 11 bases lay in between. Germline lookup yields CDR1 SGHNT and CDR2 YYREEE (reference sequence). Each TCR beta library was made by quantitative 5'-RACE that incorporated molecular barcodes. From the 5' RACE reads, TCRdb called clonotypes with MiXCR, one entry per CDR3 protein. The top ten hold under 4.5% of the sample, which has more than 400,000 distinct CDR3 sequences, approximately 5.3% seen once. Study-level findings and limits: CD8+ by phenotype, disease-linked clones were relatively rare in peripheral blood. A motif in TCR beta, a set of about 8 highly homologous variants, appeared characteristic of ankylosing spondylitis blood.

The sample comprised blood, either unsorted or a sorted T cell fraction (not recorded which). The sequence derives from a male donor with ankylosing spondylitis. The chain is built from TRBV5-4 and TRBJ1-1, with D tentatively TRBD1 (5 bases). CDR3 nucleotides: TGTGCCAGCAGCCCCTCAGGGACGAACACTGAAGCTTTCTTT. Its protein is CASSPSGTNTEAFF.